This TCR beta chain was retrieved from a study of blood T cell repertoires in COVID-19. Study-wide context: From T cells, B-cell-depleted T cells, or PBMCs came the material, which was cDNA or gDNA.

The assay was immunoSEQ multiplex PCR, and TCRdb's table has in-frame clones only and misses some. The sample carries a few hundred thousand clones, 65% to 85% recorded once. The TCR originated in a woman aged 25 to 39 who had recovered from COVID-19. Sequencing was performed on peripheral blood.

The CDR3 coding sequence is TGTGCCAGCAGCGCGGGGGCTGAAGCTTTCTTT. It specifies CASSAGAEAFF. The chain recombines TRBV25-1 with TRBJ1-1; D may be TRBD1 (5 bases). Trimming removed 6 bases at V and 6 bases at J, with 8 bases between. The CDR3 totals 11 residues. CDR1 and CDR2 (germline): MGHDK, SYGVNS.